These 11 T cell receptor beta chains were sequenced from one sample in a study of blood T cells in healthy people across ages. Next came a second PCR, run for about 7 to 11 cycles, which used a sample-barcoded 5' primer along with a J-beta primer mix. TCRdb independently ran MiXCR on the 5' RACE reads; one entry per CDR3 protein. The sample gives about 1.4 million distinct CDR3 sequences, around 59% of which show up once; about 6.7% is in the top ten. Sequencing input: blood. The receptors originated from a young man in good health.

This clonotype showed up just a few times. The rearrangement links TRBV27 to TRBJ2-7; D uncertain. The CDR3 is 15 amino acids. V lost 1 base, J lost 2 bases, and 12 bases lay in between. The germline V gene encodes CDR1 MNHEY and CDR2 SMNVEV (reference sequence). The CDR3 coding sequence is TGTGCCAGCAGTTTATTTATGGGGTCGACCTACGAGCAGTACTTC. Protein: CASSLFMGSTYEQYF.

The chain links TRBV9 to TRBJ2-3, with 7 bases identical to TRBD2. The CDR3 length is 16 residues. Germline CDR1 reads SGDLS; CDR2 reads YYNGEE. J gave up 2 bases and V 0 bases, and 6 bases lay outside the gene matches. The CDR3 loop reads CASSVVPSGLTDTQYF. CDR3 sequence (DNA): TGTGCCAGCAGCGTAGTGCCTAGCGGACTCACAGATACGCAGTATTTT. Together with reference TRBV9 and TRBJ2-3, the CDR3 gives the full variable domain: DSGVTQTPKHLITATGQRVTLRCSPRSGDLSVYWYQQSLDQGLQFLIQYYNGEERAKGNILERFSAQQFPDLHSELNLSSLELGDSALYFCASSVVPSGLTDTQYFGPGTRLTVL.

The CDR3 DNA reads TGTGCCAGCAGCTTTGGACCAAGTATAAGTTCACCCCTCCACTTT. Translation: CASSFGPSISSPLHF. This chain joins TRBV7-2 and TRBJ1-6, with no clear D. The germline CDR1 and CDR2 sequences are SGHTA and FQGNSA. The length of the CDR3 is 15 residues. The V gene lost 3 bases and the J gene lost 9 bases, with 15 bases spanning the gap.

V and J are TRBV14 and TRBJ1-1, with D possibly being TRBD1 (5 bases). CDR1 SGHDN and CDR2 FVKESK come from the germline V gene. The V gene lost 4 bases and the J gene lost 5 bases, with 14 bases spanning the gap. CDR3 size: 14 residues. This chain's CDR3 is CASSLKRGQTEAFF. CDR3 bases: TGTGCCAGCAGCCTTAAACGGGGCCAGACTGAAGCTTTCTTT.

This chain connects TRBV2 to TRBJ2-7; 12 nucleotides agree with TRBD2. The length of the CDR3 is 17 residues. V lost 7 bases to trimming and J lost 4 bases; unmatched junction nucleotides: 14. From germline, CDR1 is SNHLY and CDR2 FYNNEI. CDR3 amino acids: CASTLLAGGPRSYEQYF. For the CDR3, the DNA is TGTGCCAGCACCTTACTAGCGGGAGGACCCAGAAGTTACGAGCAGTACTTC.

In its sample, this clonotype was seen a few times. The genes are TRBV28 and TRBJ2-7; D is unclear. Between the trimmed V and J ends, which lost 3 bases and 0 bases, there was a span of 9 bases. In germline, CDR1 is MDHEN, CDR2 SYDVKM. The CDR3 has 14 amino acids. CDR3 sequence: CASSFRQTSYEQYF. CDR3 DNA sequence: TGTGCCAGCAGTTTTCGCCAAACCTCCTACGAGCAGTACTTC. Drawing the rest from reference TRBV28 and TRBJ2-7, the complete variable domain is DVKVTQSSRYLVKRTGEKVFLECVQDMDHENMFWYRQDPGLGLRLIYFSYDVKMKEKGDIPEGYSVSREKKERFSLILESASTNQTSMYLCASSFRQTSYEQYFGPGTRLTVT.

This rearrangement joins TRBV7-2 to TRBJ1-2, with D unclear. CDR1 and CDR2 from the germline V gene are SGHTA and FQGNSA. V lost 8 bases, J lost 3 bases, and 16 bases lay in between. The length of the CDR3 is 14 residues. CDR3 coding DNA: TGTGCCAGCTTAATATGGGGAGTGGACTATGGCTACACCTTC. Its protein product is CASLIWGVDYGYTF.

V is TRBV7-9 and J is TRBJ1-5; D call uncertain. Trimming stripped 1 base from V and 2 bases from J, with 9 bases between. Germline loops: CDR1 SEHNR, CDR2 FQNEAQ (reference sequence). There are 15 residues in the CDR3. The CDR3 nucleotides are TGTGCCAGCAGCTTAGAGAGTTTCCGCAATCAGCCCCAGCATTTT. It translates to CASSLESFRNQPQHF.

V gene TRBV24-1 combines with J gene TRBJ2-1; the D gene is possibly TRBD2 (6 bases). The J call may be mistaken, given a closer DNA end match to TRBJ2-7. The CDR3 spans 15 residues. Germline loops: CDR1 KGHDR, CDR2 SFDVKD. The CDR3 DNA reads as TGTGCCACCAGTGATTTGAGGGACGGACTAAATGAGCAGTACTTC. Translating gives CATSDLRDGLNEQYF.

The chain joins TRBV12-3 or TRBV12-4 to TRBJ2-5; the D gene is possibly TRBD1 (6 bases). The CDR3 is 15 amino acids. V was clipped by 0 bases and J by 5 bases, with 13 bases between them. As DNA, the CDR3 is TGTGCCAGCAGTTTAGCGTCGGCAGGGGTGGAGACCCAGTACTTC. Its protein product is CASSLASAGVETQYF.

The genes are TRBV7-9 and TRBJ1-1; D call uncertain. V was pared by 1 base and J by 7 bases, with 7 bases between. The germline V gene encodes CDR1 SEHNR and CDR2 FQNEAQ (reference sequence). This CDR3 spans 12 amino acids. DNA for the CDR3: TGTGCCAGCAGCTTAGAACTCTTTGAAGCTTTCTTT. Translated, it gives CASSLELFEAFF.